The present T cell receptor beta chain was sequenced within a study of T cell repertoires in cytomegalovirus infection. In its sample, this clonotype was seen a few times. TCRdb reprocessed the reads via MiXCR and lists one record per CDR3 protein. The sample has some 250,000 distinct CDR3 sequences, less than 9.5% seen once. What was sequenced was PBMCs. The clonotype comes from a human donor in good health (CMV status not recorded). Some clones in this sample may be carry-over from other donors' samples.

This chain's CDR3 is CASSILAGGPSNEQFF. The CDR3 DNA reads as TGTGCCAGTAGTATTTTGGCGGGAGGGCCCTCCAATGAGCAGTTCTTC. The rearrangement uses TRBV19 and TRBJ2-1; 9 bases line up with TRBD2. The trim removed 3 bases at V and 6 bases at J, leaving 9 bases unmatched. In germline, CDR1 is LNHDA, CDR2 SQIVND (reference sequence). The CDR3 consists of 16 residues.